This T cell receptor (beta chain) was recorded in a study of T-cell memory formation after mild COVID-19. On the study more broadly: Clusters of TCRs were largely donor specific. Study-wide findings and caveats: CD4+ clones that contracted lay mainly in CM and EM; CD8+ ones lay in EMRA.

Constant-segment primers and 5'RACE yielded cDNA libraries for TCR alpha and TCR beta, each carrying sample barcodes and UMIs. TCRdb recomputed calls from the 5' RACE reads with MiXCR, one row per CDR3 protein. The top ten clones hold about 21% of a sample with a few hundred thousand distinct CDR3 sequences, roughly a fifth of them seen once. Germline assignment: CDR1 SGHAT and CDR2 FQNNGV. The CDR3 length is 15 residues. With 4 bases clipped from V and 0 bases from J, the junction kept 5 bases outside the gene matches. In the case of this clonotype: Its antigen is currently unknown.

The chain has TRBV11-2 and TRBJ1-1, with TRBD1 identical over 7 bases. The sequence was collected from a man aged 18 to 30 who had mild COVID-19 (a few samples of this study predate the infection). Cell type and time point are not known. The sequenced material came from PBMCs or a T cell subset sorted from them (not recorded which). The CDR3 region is CASSSRGGMNTEAFF. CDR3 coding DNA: TGTGCCAGCAGCTCCAGGGGGGGGATGAACACTGAAGCTTTCTTT.